This TCR beta chain was obtained from a study of PD-1 blockade in classical Hodgkin lymphoma. Using immunoSEQ multiplex PCR, the repertoire was profiled, and TCRdb retains in-frame clones only, with some absent. Of about 35,000 clones in the sample, around 90% were seen once. V lost 2 bases and J lost 2, with 11 bases in between. Germline V gives CDR1 KGHSH, CDR2 LQKENI. This CDR3 spans 15 amino acids. Every single patient, without exception, relapsed after autologous stem cell transplantation, and brentuximab vedotin exposure varied. Magnetic negative selection served to purify CD4+ T cells out of PBMCs that had been thawed.

The chain uses TRBV18 and TRBJ2-3; D remains ambiguous. Sequenced material: CD4+ T cells from blood, taken at baseline. This TCR was recovered from a human donor with classical Hodgkin lymphoma. CDR3 sequence: CASSPEVSLTDTQYF. DNA for the CDR3: TGTGCCAGCTCACCAGAGGTCTCGCTCACAGATACGCAGTATTTT.